This T cell receptor beta chain was documented in a study of control samples from healthy donors and cancer patients. Here immunoSEQ multiplex PCR was the method, and the copy in TCRdb shows in-frame clones only, minus some. The repertoire holds more than 90,000 clones, with around 88% as singletons. V shed 6 bases and J shed 5 bases, with 11 bases lying between them. CDR3 length: 12 residues. Looked up from germline, CDR1 is SGHRS and CDR2 is YFSETQ. The V call is TRBV5-1, the J call TRBJ2-5; possibly TRBD2 for D (6 bases). The origin of this receptor is a man aged 25-45 years in good health. Sequencing used blood. CDR3 protein: CASIGGGETQYF. In nucleotides, the CDR3 is TGCGCCAGCATCGGGGGTGGGGAGACCCAGTACTTC.